Listed below are T cell receptor beta chains from one sample, sequenced in a study of technical replicates of blood from several donors. Generated by immunoSEQ multiplex PCR, the TCRdb table keeps only in-frame clones and is missing some. The sample yields around 76,000 clones, 80% to 95% seen once. Sequenced: T cells isolated from PBMCs. Every receptor here comes from a human donor in good health. Each CDR3 is given with its conserved first and last residue. The D gene is left open where the match is weak. Where a row states a size, it is once, few, many or the class of an expanded clone; other rows omit it.

TRBJ2-3	NA	NA	TRBV19	CASSVLADTQYF	TGTGCCAGTAGTGTCCTAGCAGATACGCAGTATTTT
TRBJ1-2	NA	NA	TRBV5-4	CASSLGAANYGYTF	TGTGCCAGCAGCTTGGGAGCGGCTAACTATGGCTACACCTTC
TRBJ1-1	TRBD1	NA	TRBV6-5	CASRGTGYTEAFF	TGTGCCAGCAGGGGGACAGGTTACACTGAAGCTTTCTTT
TRBJ2-7	NA	once	TRBV11-3	CASTPASSYEQYF	TGTGCCAGCACCCCCGCGAGCTCCTACGAGCAGTACTTC
TRBJ1-1	TRBD1	NA	TRBV27	CASSPRTYRGVTEAFF	TGTGCCAGCAGTCCCCGGACGTACAGGGGGGTCACTGAAGCTTTCTTT
TRBJ2-3	NA	once	TRBV1	CTSSPRLQSFADTQYF	TGCACCAGCAGCCCGCGGCTCCAGTCATTCGCAGATACGCAGTATTTT
TRBJ2-1	TRBD2	few	TRBV6-4	CASSPLPGGGNEQFF	TGTGCCAGCAGCCCACTTCCGGGAGGAGGGAATGAGCAGTTCTTC
TRBJ2-7	NA	NA	TRBV25-1	CASSEFLSYEQYF	TGTGCCAGCAGTGAATTTCTCTCCTACGAGCAGTACTTC
TRBJ1-2	NA	NA	TRBV10-1	CASSERRAGGYTF	TGCGCCAGCAGTGAGCGGAGGGCAGGCGGCTACACCTTC
TRBJ2-7	TRBD1	NA	TRBV9	CASSETGDEQYF	TGTGCCAGCAGCGAGACAGGGGACGAGCAGTACTTC
TRBJ2-1	NA	NA	TRBV7-2	CASSLGIPTYNEQFF	TGTGCCAGCAGCTTAGGAATACCGACTTACAATGAGCAGTTCTTC
TRBJ2-1	TRBD1	NA	TRBV18	CASSARDRDYNEQFF	TGTGCCAGCTCCGCAAGGGACAGGGATTACAATGAGCAGTTCTTC
TRBJ1-1	TRBD1	few	TRBV30	CAGQGARHTEAFF	TGTGCCGGACAGGGGGCTCGGCACACTGAAGCTTTCTTT
TRBJ2-7	TRBD2	NA	TRBV29-1	CSVEGGGPSYEQYF	TGCAGCGTTGAAGGCGGGGGACCTTCCTACGAGCAGTACTTC
TRBJ2-3	NA	NA	TRBV10-2	CASSESLGRPQYF	TGCGCCAGCAGTGAGTCTCTGGGGCGACCGCAGTATTTT
TRBJ2-7	TRBD1	NA	TRBV6-1	CASSWDRGYEQYF	TGTGCCAGCAGTTGGGACAGGGGGTACGAGCAGTACTTC
TRBJ2-7	NA	NA	TRBV21-1	CASSKGNRGPEQYF	TGTGCCAGCAGCAAAGGCAACAGGGGACCCGAGCAGTACTTC
TRBJ1-1	NA	NA	TRBV7-7	CASSLDSNTEAFF	TGTGCCAGCAGCCTCGACTCGAACACTGAAGCTTTCTTT
TRBJ1-2	NA	NA	TRBV4-1	CASSQDLTGNYGYTF	TGCGCCAGCAGCCAAGATCTAACAGGGAACTATGGCTACACCTTC
TRBJ1-2	NA	NA	TRBV4-2	CASSVRGRGYTF	TGTGCCAGCAGCGTCAGGGGCCGGGGCTACACCTTC
TRBJ1-1	NA	NA	TRBV28	CASSLYPTGGNTEAFF	TGTGCCAGCAGTTTATACCCGACAGGTGGGAACACTGAAGCTTTCTTT
TRBJ1-5	NA	NA	TRBV30	CAWSVSDQPQHF	TGTGCCTGGAGTGTATCCGATCAGCCCCAGCATTTT
TRBJ2-7	NA	once	TRBV21-1	CASSKDEEQDRGEQYF	TGTGCCAGCAGCAAAGATGAGGAGCAGGACCGGGGGGAGCAGTACTTC
TRBJ1-5	NA	few	TRBV10-3	CAISDRLDQPQHF	TGTGCCATCAGTGACAGGTTAGATCAGCCCCAGCATTTT
TRBJ2-1	TRBD2	NA	TRBV5-1	CASTLFGVAGALGSIHEQFF	TGCGCCAGCACCCTCTTTGGAGTAGCGGGGGCGCTGGGGTCCATCCATGAGCAGTTCTTC
TRBJ2-1	TRBD1	NA	TRBV19	CASSRPGQNYNEQFF	TGTGCCAGTAGTCGCCCGGGACAGAATTACAATGAGCAGTTCTTC
TRBJ1-3	NA	NA	TRBV6-5	CVCGSALSGNTIYF	TGTGTCTGCGGGTCAGCTCTCTCTGGAAACACCATATATTTT
TRBJ2-3	TRBD2	NA	TRBV28	CASSLTSGSLGTDTQYF	TGTGCCAGCAGTTTAACTAGCGGGAGTCTCGGTACAGATACGCAGTATTTT
TRBJ2-1	TRBD2	once	TRBV18	CASSPTAGGLLSYNEQFF	TGTGCCAGCTCACCTACAGCGGGGGGCCTCCTCTCCTACAATGAGCAGTTCTTC
TRBJ2-7	NA	NA	TRBV5-5	CASSFGRPYEQYF	TGTGCCAGCAGCTTTGGCAGGCCCTACGAGCAGTACTTC
TRBJ2-1	NA	NA	TRBV25-1	CASSLASEQFF	TGTGCCAGCAGTCTGGCTTCTGAGCAGTTCTTC
TRBJ2-2	NA	NA	TRBV4-2	CASGPTEFTGELFF	TGTGCCAGCGGCCCGACAGAATTCACCGGGGAGCTGTTTTTT
TRBJ2-3	TRBD2	NA	TRBV2	CASTLAGGNIFADTQYF	TGTGCCAGCACCTTAGCGGGGGGTAACATTTTTGCAGATACGCAGTATTTT
TRBJ2-1	NA	NA	TRBV7-8	CASSLLGDYNEQFF	TGTGCCAGCAGCTTACTAGGGGACTACAATGAGCAGTTCTTC
TRBJ1-4	NA	NA	TRBV5-1	CASSFVLQGPNEKLFF	TGCGCCAGCAGCTTTGTTTTACAGGGCCCTAATGAAAAACTGTTTTTT
TRBJ1-6	NA	few	TRBV13	CASNLQGAYNSPLHF	TGTGCCAGCAACCTGCAGGGTGCCTATAATTCACCCCTCCACTTT
TRBJ2-7	NA	NA	TRBV5-1	CASSVGQPYEQYF	TGCGCCAGCAGTGTCGGACAGCCATACGAGCAGTACTTC
TRBJ2-1	NA	NA	TRBV4-1	CASSQGSGTYNEQFF	TGCGCCAGCAGCCAAGGTTCCGGGACCTACAATGAGCAGTTCTTC
TRBJ2-1	NA	NA	TRBV21-1	CASSKEGGTGCYNEQFF	TGTGCCAGCAGCAAAGAGGGCGGGACAGGGTGCTACAATGAGCAGTTCTTC
TRBJ2-7	NA	NA	TRBV2	CASREAGAYEQYF	TGTGCCAGCAGAGAGGCCGGGGCCTACGAGCAGTACTTC
TRBJ1-5	NA	NA	TRBV5-5	CASRPSSSNQPQHF	TGTGCCAGCAGACCATCCAGTAGCAATCAGCCCCAGCATTTT
TRBJ2-1	TRBD2	NA	TRBV11-2	CASSLELAGGLHNEQFF	TGTGCCAGCAGCTTAGAACTAGCGGGAGGTTTACACAATGAGCAGTTCTTC
TRBJ2-7	NA	NA	TRBV4-1	CASSQEVSYEQYF	TGCGCCAGCAGCCAAGAGGTGAGTTACGAGCAGTACTTC
TRBJ1-2	TRBD1	NA	TRBV11-2	CASSYTADRGLYGYTF	TGTGCCAGCAGCTACACCGCCGACAGGGGGTTATATGGCTACACCTTC
TRBJ2-1	NA	once	TRBV6-5	CASSYSSASVQFF	TGTGCCAGCAGTTACTCTTCGGCGAGCGTTCAGTTCTTC
TRBJ2-1	TRBD2	NA	TRBV18	CASSPTGGHSYNEQFF	TGTGCCAGCTCACCTACGGGGGGGCACTCCTACAATGAGCAGTTCTTC
TRBJ2-7	NA	NA	TRBV27	CASSLIVSRLYEQYF	TGTGCCAGCAGTTTAATCGTGAGCAGACTGTACGAGCAGTACTTC
TRBJ2-3	TRBD2	NA	TRBV10-3	CAISGYGGATDTQYF	TGTGCCATCAGTGGGTACGGGGGGGCCACAGATACGCAGTATTTT
TRBJ2-3	TRBD2	NA	TRBV7-6	CASSSDQRTSGTDTQYF	TGTGCCAGCAGCTCCGATCAACGGACTAGCGGCACAGATACGCAGTATTTT